The clone carrying this T cell receptor (beta chain) showed up just a few times. Its antigen is currently unknown. The sample, around 10 milliliters of peripheral blood, was drawn from each donor. This record belongs to a study of blood T cells in healthy people across ages. The authors ran a second PCR of about 7 to 12 cycles using a sample-barcoded 5' primer and a J-beta primer mix. Every cDNA molecule bore a tag from a template-switch adaptor containing 12 random nucleotides. TCRdb processed the 5' RACE reads anew with MiXCR; each CDR3 protein has one entry. The table lists over 950,000 distinct CDR3 sequences, 30% to 40% of them singletons, with roughly 14% in the top ten. Study results and caveats: Older individuals had lower TCR beta diversity per million T cells (the decline was roughly linear). Samples with more naive T cells showed higher observed beta diversity.

Germline lookup yields CDR1 MNHEY and CDR2 SVGAGI. The CDR3 has 13 residues. V lost 7 bases and J lost 5; bases outside the gene matches: 5. Sequencing was performed on blood. This chain connects TRBV6-5 to TRBJ2-7, with TRBD1 matching 10 bases. The sequence came from a young man in good health. CDR3 nucleotides: TGTGCCAGCACCTCGACAGGGGGCAACGAGCAGTACTTC. It specifies CASTSTGGNEQYF.